The 14 T cell receptor beta chains below all came from one sample that was sequenced in a study of beta chain features in type 1 diabetes. Expressed TCRB transcripts were sequenced, since all the RNA that had been isolated was reverse transcribed. Assay: immunoSEQ multiplex PCR; the TCRdb copy retains only in-frame clones and omits some. The sample records fewer than 650,000 clones, about 14% being singletons. The sequenced sample was naive CD4+ T cells from blood. All receptors derive from a man in his late teens or twenties in good health.

The chain links TRBV7-2 to TRBJ1-1; D is possibly TRBD1 (5 bases). Trimming took 2 bases from V and 5 from J, leaving 18 bases between them. This CDR3 spans 16 amino acids. Germline V gives CDR1 SGHTA, CDR2 FQGNSA. The CDR3 DNA reads TGTGCCAGCAGCTTAAAAACCCCGGGAGGGGCGACTGAAGCTTTCTTT. This gives the protein CASSLKTPGGATEAFF.

The chain combines TRBV14 with TRBJ1-2; no clear D. Germline CDR1 reads SGHDN; CDR2 reads FVKESK. The CDR3 is 12 residues long. The V end was cut by 1 base, the J end by 8 bases, with 8 bases between. The CDR3 sequence is CASSQVPNGYTF. In DNA form, the CDR3 reads TGTGCCAGCAGCCAAGTCCCCAACGGCTACACCTTC.

The sample holds a few counts of this clone. The chain joins TRBV27 to TRBJ2-1; the match to TRBD2 covers 11 bases. The V and J ends lost 3 bases and 0 bases, in that order; junction bases with no gene match: 13. From germline, CDR1 is MNHEY and CDR2 SMNVEV (reference sequence). The CDR3 has 20 residues. The CDR3 reads CASSFRSGGAYPSSYNEQFF. For the CDR3, the DNA is TGTGCCAGCAGTTTTCGTAGCGGGGGGGCCTATCCAAGCTCCTACAATGAGCAGTTCTTC.

In this sample, this clone turned up a few times. The chain employs TRBV5-1 and TRBJ2-1, with 7 positions matching TRBD1. The junction had 14 bases not matched to a gene; V was cut back by 3 bases and J by 8 bases. The length of the CDR3 is 16 residues. Germline-derived CDR1 and CDR2 are SGHRS and YFSETQ. CDR3 loop: CASSSGRTGVSHEQFF. The CDR3 coding sequence is TGCGCCAGCAGCTCAGGAAGGACAGGAGTTAGCCATGAGCAGTTCTTC. The entire variable domain, with the rest obtained from reference TRBV5-1 and TRBJ2-1, is as follows: KAGVTQTPRYLIKTRGQQVTLSCSPISGHRSVSWYQQTPGQGLQFLFEYFSETQRNKGNFPGRFSGRQFSNSRSEMNVSTLELGDSALYLCASSSGRTGVSHEQFFGPGTRLTVL.

This clone was seen many times. This chain uses TRBV10-3 with TRBJ2-1; TRBD2 aligns across 7 bases. J was trimmed by 4 bases and V by 7 bases; bases with no gene match: 10. Germline lookup yields CDR1 ENHRY and CDR2 SYGVKD. The CDR3 length is 15 residues. CDR3 protein: CAINGAGQPYNEQFF. Written as DNA, the CDR3 is TGTGCCATCAACGGAGCGGGGCAGCCTTACAATGAGCAGTTCTTC.

The CDR3 region is CASSLGGRNNEQFF. DNA of the CDR3: TGTGCCAGCAGCTTAGGAGGGAGAAACAATGAGCAGTTCTTC. The chain is built from TRBV7-6 and TRBJ2-1, with a possible D match to TRBD2 (5 bases). This CDR3 contains 14 residues. Per the germline V gene, CDR1 is SGHVS and CDR2 is FNYEAQ. Trimming shortened V by 1 base and J by 5 bases, and 9 bases separated the two germline ends.

The rearrangement joins TRBV7-9 to TRBJ2-7, with D perhaps matching TRBD1 (6 bases). V was shortened by 0 bases and J by 7 bases, with 7 bases between the two germline ends. Per germline, CDR1 SEHNR and CDR2 FQNEAQ (reference sequence). The CDR3 has 12 amino acids. The CDR3 spells CASSLADREQYF. The DNA for the CDR3 is TGTGCCAGCAGCTTAGCTGACAGGGAGCAGTACTTC.

This chain connects TRBV7-3 to TRBJ2-7, with TRBD1 as a possible D gene (6 bases). There are 15 residues in the CDR3. Trimming cost V 1 base and J 3 bases, with 13 bases left between them. CDR1 SGHTA and CDR2 FQGTGA come from the germline V gene. CDR3 residues: CASSLIGDKVYEQYF. In DNA form, the CDR3 reads TGTGCCAGCAGCTTAATCGGGGACAAGGTCTACGAGCAGTACTTC. Using reference TRBV7-3 and TRBJ2-7 for the parts outside the CDR3, the full variable domain is GAGVSQTPSNKVTEKGKYVELRCDPISGHTALYWYRQSLGQGPEFLIYFQGTGAADDSGLPNDRFFAVRPEGSVSTLKIQRTERGDSAVYLCASSLIGDKVYEQYFGPGTRLTVT.

The chain uses TRBV5-4 and TRBJ2-3, with D uncertain. Per germline, CDR1 SGHNT and CDR2 YYREEE (reference sequence). Trimming took off 2 bases at V and 0 bases at J, with 16 bases between the two ends. The CDR3 sequence is 17 residues long. The CDR3 DNA follows: TGTGCCAGCAGCTTCGGGCACCCTCGCTCTAGCACAGATACGCAGTATTTT. This gives the protein CASSFGHPRSSTDTQYF.

The sample holds a few counts of this clone. The chain carries TRBV9 and TRBJ2-7; weak D call: TRBD2 (5 bases). V gave up 0 bases and J gave up 3 bases, with 13 bases separating them. Germline values: CDR1 SGDLS, CDR2 YYNGEE. CDR3 length equals 15 residues. CDR3 DNA sequence: TGTGCCAGCAGCGTAGGGGAAAGGGAGTTCTACGAGCAGTACTTC. Its protein is CASSVGEREFYEQYF.

The chain links TRBV4-3 to TRBJ2-7, with 9 bases identical to TRBD1. In germline, CDR1 is LGHNA, CDR2 YSLEER. The ends lost 3 bases at V and 1 base at J; junction bases unmatched: 10. This CDR3 is 17 amino acids long. CDR3 protein: CASSQPSGTGRSYEQYF. The CDR3 nucleotides are TGCGCCAGCAGCCAGCCATCAGGGACAGGGAGATCCTACGAGCAGTACTTC.

This clone was found a few times. The chain recombines TRBV5-1 with TRBJ1-1; D is perhaps TRBD1 (5 bases). Between the trimmed V and J ends, which lost 3 bases and 6 bases, there was a span of 9 bases. Germline V CDR1 and CDR2: SGHRS, YFSETQ. This CDR3 has 12 amino acids. The CDR3 DNA sequence: TGCGCCAGCAGCTACCGACAGTCTGAAGCTTTCTTT. Protein product: CASSYRQSEAFF.

The table lists this clone with a few counts. This chain joins TRBV5-6 and TRBJ1-4; D not certain. This CDR3 spans 13 amino acids. CDR1 SGHDT and CDR2 YYEEEE come from the germline V gene. Deletions cut 4 bases from V and 6 bases from J, with 10 bases between. CDR3 in amino acids: CASSLLRDEKLFF. The CDR3 region has the DNA TGTGCCAGCAGCCTGCTCCGAGATGAAAAACTGTTTTTT.

The sample holds a few counts of this clone. The rearrangement links TRBV2 to TRBJ2-2; 9 bases line up with TRBD1. CDR3 length equals 14 residues. From germline, CDR1 is SNHLY and CDR2 FYNNEI. V was pared by 6 bases and J by 7 bases, with 6 bases of the junction left unmatched. For the CDR3, the DNA is TGTGCCAGCAGGCTCACAGGGGGCAGCGGGGAGCTGTTTTTT. It specifies CASRLTGGSGELFF.